The rows below give T cell receptor beta chains drawn from one sample of a study of vaccination effects on CD4 cells after COVID-19. Data came from immunoSEQ multiplex PCR; TCRdb stores just in-frame clones and leaves some out. Here the sample spans about 45,000 clones, 72% being singletons. Antigens for these TCRs are unknown. This specimen was CD4+ T cells from PBMCs cultured without peptide, taken after COVID-19 vaccination. These receptors originate from a human donor who received a COVID-19 vaccine. CDR3s include the opening cysteine and the closing phenylalanine or tryptophan. The D gene is left open where the match is weak. The size field is filled for only some rows; it gives once, few, many or a size class.

TRBV7-8	.	TRBJ1-5	.	CASSRGRGGQPQHF	TGTGCCAGCAGCAGGGGCCGGGGTGGTCAGCCCCAGCATTTT
TRBV15	.	TRBJ2-2	once	CATSRRANTGELFF	TGTGCCACCAGCAGGAGGGCGAACACCGGGGAGCTGTTTTTT
TRBV21-1	.	TRBJ2-7	.	CASSKEVRHRYEQYF	TGTGCCAGCAGCAAAGAAGTACGGCATCGGTACGAGCAGTACTTC
TRBV6-5	.	TRBJ2-7	.	CASSYSTGAYEQYF	TGTGCCAGCAGTTACTCGACAGGAGCCTACGAGCAGTACTTC
TRBV28	TRBD1	TRBJ1-5	.	CASSTTGLGNQPQHF	TGTGCCAGCAGTACGACAGGGTTGGGCAATCAGCCCCAGCATTTT
TRBV7-2	.	TRBJ2-1	.	CASSLGWNEQFF	TGTGCCAGCAGCTTAGGTTGGAATGAGCAGTTCTTC
TRBV19	.	TRBJ2-5	once	CASKRSGIPQETQYF	TGTGCCAGTAAACGGTCAGGAATTCCACAAGAGACCCAGTACTTC
TRBV14	TRBD1	TRBJ2-2	few	CASSQFTGGAGGELFF	TGTGCCAGCAGCCAGTTTACAGGGGGCGCAGGCGGGGAGCTGTTTTTT
TRBV5-1	.	TRBJ1-1	.	CASSQGGWDTEAFF	TGCGCCAGCAGCCAAGGGGGATGGGACACTGAAGCTTTCTTT
TRBV10-2	TRBD2	TRBJ2-1	.	CASSDRGLAGITYNEQFF	TGCGCCAGCAGTGACCGGGGACTAGCGGGGATCACCTACAATGAGCAGTTCTTC
TRBV28	TRBD1	TRBJ2-5	.	CASKQGAARETQYF	TGTGCCAGCAAGCAGGGGGCGGCGAGGGAGACCCAGTACTTC
TRBV12-3/TRBV12-4	.	TRBJ2-2	.	CASRTGHGELFF	TGTGCCAGCCGCACAGGGCACGGGGAGCTGTTTTTT
TRBV9	TRBD2	TRBJ2-5	.	CASSGSGGWETQYF	TGTGCCAGCAGTGGTAGCGGGGGATGGGAGACCCAGTACTTC
TRBV10-3	.	TRBJ2-1	.	CAITGRGNEQFF	TGTGCCATCACCGGGAGAGGTAATGAGCAGTTCTTC
TRBV2	.	TRBJ2-4	.	CASYGGNIQYF	TGTGCCAGCTATGGGGGAAACATTCAGTACTTC
TRBV9	.	TRBJ1-3	.	CASSVTSMAAAGSGNTIYF	TGTGCCAGCAGCGTCACCTCCATGGCAGCCGCAGGCTCTGGAAACACCATATATTTT
TRBV3-1/TRBV3-2	.	TRBJ2-1	few	CASSQEGRTNSYNEQFF	TGTGCCAGCAGCCAAGAAGGCCGGACGAACTCCTACAATGAGCAGTTCTTC
TRBV5-1	.	TRBJ2-7	.	CASSVNRADHEQYF	TGCGCCAGCAGCGTGAACCGGGCAGACCACGAGCAGTACTTC
TRBV7-9	TRBD1	TRBJ1-4	.	CASSSGTGPNEKLFF	TGTGCCAGCAGTTCCGGGACAGGGCCTAATGAAAAACTGTTTTTT
TRBV18	.	TRBJ1-4	.	CASSPDWLNEKLFF	TGTGCCAGCTCACCAGATTGGCTTAATGAAAAACTGTTTTTT
TRBV5-4	TRBD1	TRBJ1-6	.	CASSFGFRQGDSPLHF	TGTGCCAGCAGCTTTGGTTTCCGGCAGGGGGACTCACCCCTCCACTTT
TRBV6-5	.	TRBJ1-6	.	CASSFGVDNSPLHF	TGTGCCAGCAGTTTCGGTGTCGACAATTCACCCCTCCACTTT
TRBV6-1	.	TRBJ1-6	.	CASSEMGYNSPLHF	TGTGCCAGCAGTGAAATGGGTTATAATTCACCCCTCCACTTT
TRBV18	.	TRBJ2-2	few	CASSPPGYTGELFF	TGTGCCAGCTCACCACCAGGGTACACCGGGGAGCTGTTTTTT
TRBV19	TRBD1	TRBJ1-6	.	CASSIQTGDNSPLHF	TGTGCCAGTAGTATTCAGACAGGGGATAATTCACCCCTCCACTTT
TRBV5-6	.	TRBJ2-3	.	CASHSQWVGTDTQYF	TGTGCCAGCCACAGCCAGTGGGTGGGAACAGATACGCAGTATTTT
TRBV19	.	TRBJ1-5	.	CASRQPPEPQHF	TGTGCCAGTCGTCAGCCACCTGAGCCCCAGCATTTT
TRBV6-6	.	TRBJ2-1	few	CASSPAQGRSSSYNEQFF	TGTGCCAGCAGTCCCGCTCAGGGACGCTCGAGCTCCTACAATGAGCAGTTCTTC
TRBV7-9	.	TRBJ2-3	.	CASSSVVDTGTDTQYF	TGTGCCAGCAGCTCAGTCGTGGACACCGGCACAGATACGCAGTATTTT
TRBV24-1	TRBD1	TRBJ1-6	.	CATSQAGGGSPLHF	TGTGCCACCAGTCAAGCAGGGGGGGGTTCACCCCTCCACTTT
TRBV7-9	.	TRBJ1-2	few	CASSLFGSSGGGYTF	TGTGCCAGCAGCTTATTCGGGTCCTCGGGGGGTGGCTACACCTTC
TRBV6-4	.	TRBJ1-2	once	CASRNFGTYGYTF	TGTGCCAGCAGGAACTTCGGGACATATGGCTACACCTTC
TRBV6-1	.	TRBJ1-1	.	CASSDVDETEAFF	TGTGCCAGCAGTGATGTGGACGAAACTGAAGCTTTCTTT
TRBV18	TRBD1	TRBJ1-1	few	CASSPPSGGSEAFF	TGTGCCAGCTCACCACCCTCAGGGGGATCCGAAGCTTTCTTT
TRBV19	.	TRBJ1-3	few	CASSDIQGSGNTIYF	TGTGCCAGTAGTGACATACAGGGCTCTGGAAACACCATATATTTT
TRBV15	.	TRBJ2-1	.	CATSREPDRLNTNEQFF	TGTGCCACCAGCAGAGAGCCCGACAGGCTTAATACAAATGAGCAGTTCTTC
TRBV19	.	TRBJ1-5	.	CATTPPGLLLGNQPQHF	TGTGCCACTACCCCTCCGGGCCTTTTACTGGGAAATCAGCCCCAGCATTTT
TRBV19	TRBD2	TRBJ2-3	once	CASSKGLAGKTSTDTQYF	TGTGCCAGTAGTAAGGGACTAGCGGGGAAAACTAGCACAGATACGCAGTATTTT
TRBV7-8	TRBD1	TRBJ1-1	.	CASSPRTGFDTEAFF	TGTGCCAGCAGCCCGAGGACAGGGTTCGACACTGAAGCTTTCTTT
TRBV10-1	TRBD2	TRBJ2-1	.	CASSDVTSGRGNEQFF	TGCGCCAGCAGTGATGTGACTAGCGGGAGAGGGAATGAGCAGTTCTTC
TRBV7-9	.	TRBJ1-5	.	CASSFTYQPQHF	TGTGCCAGCAGCTTTACCTATCAGCCCCAGCATTTT
TRBV30	TRBD1	TRBJ1-1	.	CAWSGGQYEAFF	TGTGCCTGGAGTGGGGGACAGTATGAAGCTTTCTTT
TRBV7-9	TRBD1	TRBJ2-1	few	CASSMTGNGEQFF	TGTGCCAGCAGCATGACAGGGAATGGTGAGCAGTTCTTC
TRBV6-1	.	TRBJ1-1	.	CASSEVMAVNTEAFF	TGTGCCAGCAGTGAAGTGATGGCGGTGAACACTGAAGCTTTCTTT
TRBV13	TRBD1	TRBJ2-7	.	CASSARTGSRYEQYF	TGTGCCAGCAGCGCCAGGACAGGGTCGCGCTACGAGCAGTACTTC
TRBV19	TRBD1	TRBJ1-2	.	CASSIRQGDGYTF	TGTGCCAGTAGTATCCGACAGGGGGATGGCTACACCTTC
TRBV3-1/TRBV3-2	.	TRBJ1-6	.	CASSQDGARRSPLHF	TGTGCCAGCAGCCAAGATGGTGCTCGAAGGTCACCCCTCCACTTT
TRBV2	TRBD1	TRBJ2-7	.	CASSSGQGISEQYF	TGTGCCAGCAGTTCGGGACAGGGGATTTCCGAGCAGTACTTC
TRBV11-3	TRBD1	TRBJ2-1	few	CASSLDQSGTGAYNEQFF	TGTGCCAGCAGCTTAGATCAATCAGGGACAGGGGCCTACAATGAGCAGTTCTTC
TRBV2	TRBD2	TRBJ2-5	.	CASNRLAGNQETQYF	TGTGCCAGCAATAGACTAGCGGGAAACCAAGAGACCCAGTACTTC
TRBV5-1	TRBD1	TRBJ2-5	.	CASSQQGNQETQYF	TGCGCCAGCAGCCAACAGGGGAATCAAGAGACCCAGTACTTC
TRBV30	TRBD2	TRBJ2-4	.	CAWSAGGAFYGKNIQYF	TGTGCCTGGAGTGCCGGGGGGGCCTTTTATGGCAAAAACATTCAGTACTTC
TRBV10-2	TRBD2	TRBJ2-1	few	CASASGGASEQFF	TGCGCCAGCGCCAGCGGGGGGGCCAGTGAGCAGTTCTTC
TRBV2	.	TRBJ2-3	.	CASSEGRADTQYF	TGTGCCAGCAGTGAAGGGCGCGCAGATACGCAGTATTTT
TRBV7-9	TRBD1	TRBJ1-4	.	CASSRQGTNEKLFF	TGTGCCAGCAGCCGACAGGGCACTAATGAAAAACTGTTTTTT
TRBV7-9	TRBD1	TRBJ2-7	few	CASSPLTGLSDEQYF	TGTGCCAGCAGCCCTCTGACAGGGCTAAGCGACGAGCAGTACTTC
TRBV19	.	TRBJ1-5	.	CASSIGGAGGQPQHF	TGTGCCAGTAGTATAGGAGGGGCTGGCGGTCAGCCCCAGCATTTT
TRBV5-5	.	TRBJ1-5	.	CASSLGGSNQPQHF	TGTGCCAGCAGCTTGGGGGGATCCAATCAGCCCCAGCATTTT
TRBV10-2	TRBD2	TRBJ2-1	.	CASSEYSGRALGEQFF	TGCGCCAGCAGTGAATATAGCGGGAGGGCCTTGGGTGAGCAGTTCTTC